Detailed here is one TCR beta chain. The sample belongs to a study of blood T cell repertoires in COVID-19. Overall study context: Some COVID-19 samples were acute and others convalescent; all came from the United States, Italy and Spain. The cDNA or gDNA used as material had been derived from T cells, B-cell-depleted T cells, or PBMCs.

CDR1 is MNHEY, CDR2 SMNVEV, per germline (reference sequence). Trimming stripped 4 bases from V and 5 bases from J, with 5 bases between. The CDR3 is 11 residues long. In the original processing: Estimation of nucleated cell counts relied on the amplification of reference gene primers. Using immunoSEQ multiplex PCR, the repertoire was profiled, and TCRdb retains in-frame clones only, with some absent. Clonal size and the V and J genes are those of that table, whereas D and trimming came from the DNA. The profile shows around 100,000 clones, approximately 80% of them singletons. V is TRBV27 and J is TRBJ2-5, with D hard to call. The sequencing sample was made of peripheral blood. The TCR originated in a human donor in a cohort sampled during active COVID-19. As DNA, the CDR3 is TGTGCCAGCAGTTGGGCTGAGACCCAGTACTTC. Translated: CASSWAETQYF.